This T cell receptor (beta chain) was retrieved from a study of OX40 agonist ivuxolimab in advanced cancers. Study-level information: It was ivuxolimab, an agonistic anti-OX40 (CD134) antibody, that patients were treated with. Dosing consisted of intravenous ivuxolimab at 0.01 to 10 mg/kg every 2 weeks. The study, taken as a whole, reports: More expanded clones were found, on average, in CD8+ than in CD4+ T cells. In the 0.1 to 3.0 mg/kg range, CD4+ and CD8+ blood T cells had expanded clonally by week 6.

Remarks on this clone: Its specificity is not known.

Produced via immunoSEQ multiplex PCR; TCRdb's table is partial and in-frame only. The sample holds about 82,000 clones, 75% to 90% seen once. The TCR originated in an adult with an advanced solid tumor such as melanoma, head and neck, liver or kidney cancer. Source: CD4+ or CD8+ T cells sorted from blood, taken in a trial of the OX40 agonist ivuxolimab.

Here the CDR3 reads CASSQEAGALSYEQYF. The CDR3 DNA follows: TGTGCCAGCAGCCAAGAGGCGGGGGCCCTCTCCTACGAGCAGTACTTC. The chain recombines TRBV4-2 with TRBJ2-7, with D tentatively TRBD2 (7 bases). Deletions cut 0 bases from V and 0 bases from J, with 12 bases between. CDR1 is LGHNA, CDR2 YNFKEQ, per germline. This CDR3 spans 16 amino acids.